The clone carrying this T cell receptor (beta chain) appeared once. Its antigen remains unknown. CD8+CD57+ cell expansion had been shown by flow cytometry in patients chosen for sequencing. Untreated patients provided the blood samples, with no therapy given before sampling. These data originate in a study of CD8+CD57+ T cells in acquired aplastic anemia. Overall study context: Average DNA yield from sorted CD4+ and CD8+ cells was roughly 3.1 ug. General observations from the study: Patients shared twenty-nine CD8+ CDR3 sequences with controls.

V lost 7 bases, J lost 0 bases, and 9 bases lay in between. Germline lookup yields CDR1 DFQATT and CDR2 SNEGSKA (reference sequence). CDR3 length: 12 amino acids. Genomic DNA constituted the template upon which TCR beta VDJ and CDR3 profiling was performed. TCRdb independently ran MiXCR on the reads; one entry per CDR3 protein. Of 160,000 or so distinct CDR3 sequences listed, about 50% were seen once; the top ten hold over 25%. This TCR derives from a human donor with aplastic anemia. The J gene is TRBJ1-2, the V gene TRBV20-1; the D is unclear. Sequencing was done on a sample of sorted CD4+, CD8+, or CD8+CD57+ T cells (not recorded which) from PBMCs. CDR3 bases: TGCAGTGGGACGGACGCTAACTATGGCTACACCTTC. Translation gives CSGTDANYGYTF.